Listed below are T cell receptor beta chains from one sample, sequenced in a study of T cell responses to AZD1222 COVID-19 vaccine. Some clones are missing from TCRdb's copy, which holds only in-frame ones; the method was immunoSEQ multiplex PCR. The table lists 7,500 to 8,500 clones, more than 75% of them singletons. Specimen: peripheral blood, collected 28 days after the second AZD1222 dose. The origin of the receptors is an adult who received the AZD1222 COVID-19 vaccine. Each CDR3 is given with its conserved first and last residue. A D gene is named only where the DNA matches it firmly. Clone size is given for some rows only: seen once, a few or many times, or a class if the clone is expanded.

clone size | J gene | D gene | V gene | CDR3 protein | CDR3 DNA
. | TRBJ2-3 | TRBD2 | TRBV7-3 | CASSSTSGGETQYF | TGTGCCAGCAGCTCGACTAGCGGGGGGGAGACGCAGTATTTT
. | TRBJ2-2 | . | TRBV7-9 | CASSLSQGVGELFF | TGTGCCAGCAGCTTATCACAGGGCGTAGGGGAGCTGTTTTTT
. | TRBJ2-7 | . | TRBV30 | CAWTFATSGEQYF | TGTGCCTGGACATTCGCGACTAGTGGCGAGCAGTACTTC
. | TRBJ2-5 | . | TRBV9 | CASSPLGGGETQYF | TGTGCCAGCAGCCCCCTAGGAGGAGGAGAGACCCAGTACTTC
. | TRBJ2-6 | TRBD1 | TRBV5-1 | CARNGQGTTGANVLTF | TGCGCCAGAAATGGACAGGGGACCACTGGGGCCAACGTCCTGACTTTC
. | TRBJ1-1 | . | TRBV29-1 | CSVGGHQNTEAFF | TGCAGCGTTGGGGGACATCAGAACACTGAAGCTTTCTTT
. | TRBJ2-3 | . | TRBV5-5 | CASSTSSGVVDTQYF | TGTGCCAGCAGTACCTCCAGCGGAGTGGTAGATACGCAGTATTTT
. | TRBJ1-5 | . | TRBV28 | CASTSPSWTVNQPQHF | TGTGCCAGCACGTCCCCCTCTTGGACAGTCAATCAGCCCCAGCATTTT
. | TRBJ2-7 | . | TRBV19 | CASSTSGVGSYEQYF | TGTGCCAGTAGTACCTCCGGGGTCGGCTCCTACGAGCAGTACTTC
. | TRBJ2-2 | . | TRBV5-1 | CASSLAPFSTGELFF | TGCGCCAGCAGCTTGGCCCCTTTCTCCACCGGGGAGCTGTTTTTT
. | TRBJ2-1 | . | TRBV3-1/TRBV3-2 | CASSRGGGNEQFF | TGTGCCAGCAGCCGAGGAGGGGGCAATGAGCAGTTCTTC
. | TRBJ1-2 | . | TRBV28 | CASSSPPNYGYTF | TGTGCCAGCAGTTCCCCTCCAAACTATGGCTACACCTTC
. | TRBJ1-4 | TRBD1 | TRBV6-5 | CASSYSRQGTNEKLFF | TGTGCCAGCAGTTACTCGAGACAGGGAACTAATGAAAAACTGTTTTTT
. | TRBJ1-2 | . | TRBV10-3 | CAISESFLTNLLYGYTF | TGTGCCATCAGTGAGTCTTTCCTGACTAATCTTCTCTATGGCTACACCTTC
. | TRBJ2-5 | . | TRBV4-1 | CASSQVQGSMETQYF | TGCGCCAGCAGCCAAGTACAGGGTTCTATGGAGACCCAGTACTTC
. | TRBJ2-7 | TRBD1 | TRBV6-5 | CATESRDRGYEQYF | TGTGCCACCGAATCCCGGGACAGGGGCTACGAGCAGTACTTC
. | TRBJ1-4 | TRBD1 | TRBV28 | CASRTPTGGVEKLFF | TGTGCCAGCAGAACCCCAACAGGGGGCGTTGAAAAACTGTTTTTT
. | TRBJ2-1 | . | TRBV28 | CASSRGGLYNEQFF | TGTGCCAGCAGCAGGGGGGGCCTCTACAATGAGCAGTTCTTC
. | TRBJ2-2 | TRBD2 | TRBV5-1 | CASSLTSVDTGELFF | TGCGCCAGCAGCTTGACTAGCGTGGACACCGGGGAGCTGTTTTTT
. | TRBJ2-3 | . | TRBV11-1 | CASSLIPSTDTQYF | TGTGCCAGCAGCTTGATTCCTAGCACAGATACGCAGTATTTT
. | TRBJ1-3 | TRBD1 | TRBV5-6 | CASRLTGAGNTIYF | TGTGCCAGCAGGCTGACAGGGGCTGGAAACACCATATATTTT
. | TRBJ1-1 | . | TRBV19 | CASSPGGGLRAFF | TGTGCCAGTAGTCCCGGCGGGGGGCTCAGAGCTTTCTTT
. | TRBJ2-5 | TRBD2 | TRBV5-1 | CASSYGGGQETQYF | TGCGCCAGCAGCTATGGCGGGGGACAAGAGACCCAGTACTTC
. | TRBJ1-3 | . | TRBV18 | CASSPLAAANWGNTIYF | TGTGCCAGCTCACCATTGGCAGCAGCCAACTGGGGAAACACCATATATTTT
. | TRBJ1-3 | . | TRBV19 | CASRTLNSGNTIYF | TGTGCCAGCAGGACCTTGAACTCTGGAAACACCATATATTTT
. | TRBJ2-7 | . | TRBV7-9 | CASSLNIGQLMGEQYF | TGTGCCAGCAGCTTAAACATAGGACAGCTCATGGGTGAGCAGTACTTC
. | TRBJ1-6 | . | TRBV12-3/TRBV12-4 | CASSFRGGSPLHF | TGTGCCAGCAGTTTTAGGGGAGGTTCACCCCTCCACTTT
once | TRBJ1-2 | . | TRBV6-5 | CASMASYGYTF | TGTGCCAGCATGGCCTCCTATGGCTACACCTTC
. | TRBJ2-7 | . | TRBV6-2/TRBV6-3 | CASSYVAPVGHEQYF | TGTGCCAGCAGTTACGTTGCTCCCGTGGGGCACGAGCAGTACTTC
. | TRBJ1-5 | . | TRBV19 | CASSRGQYNQPQHF | TGTGCCAGTAGTCGAGGACAGTACAATCAGCCCCAGCATTTT
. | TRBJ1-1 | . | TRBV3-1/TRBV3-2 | CASSHVMGKAFF | TGTGCCAGCAGCCATGTAATGGGGAAAGCTTTCTTT
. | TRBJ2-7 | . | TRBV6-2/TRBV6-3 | CASSWPGAGATYEQYF | TGTGCCAGCAGTTGGCCTGGGGCGGGGGCCACCTACGAGCAGTACTTC
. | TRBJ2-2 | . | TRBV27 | CASSYVRGTGELFF | TGTGCCAGCAGTTACGTTAGAGGCACCGGGGAGCTGTTTTTT
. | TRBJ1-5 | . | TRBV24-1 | CATSQGASSNQPQHF | TGTGCCACCAGTCAAGGGGCGTCGAGCAATCAGCCCCAGCATTTT
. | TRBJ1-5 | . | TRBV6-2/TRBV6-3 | CASSAHRDSNQPQHF | TGTGCCAGCAGTGCCCACAGGGATAGCAATCAGCCCCAGCATTTT
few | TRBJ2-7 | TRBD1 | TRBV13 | CASSRQGITYEQYF | TGTGCCAGCAGCCGACAGGGGATAACCTACGAGCAGTACTTC
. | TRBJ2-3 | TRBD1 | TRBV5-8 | CASSLQGAGTDTQYF | TGTGCCAGCAGCTTACAGGGGGCTGGCACAGATACGCAGTATTTT
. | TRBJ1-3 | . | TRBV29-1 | CSVGAGEAGNTIYF | TGCAGCGTTGGGGCAGGGGAGGCTGGAAACACCATATATTTT
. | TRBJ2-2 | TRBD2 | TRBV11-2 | CASSSLGPSGGLNTGELFF | TGTGCCAGCAGCTCCCTAGGGCCTAGCGGGGGCCTTAACACCGGGGAGCTGTTTTTT
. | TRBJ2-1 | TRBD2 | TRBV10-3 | CAISGTSDYNEQFF | TGTGCCATCAGTGGGACTAGCGACTACAATGAGCAGTTCTTC
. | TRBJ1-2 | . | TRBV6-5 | CASSYSFRVEGGYTF | TGTGCCAGCAGTTACTCGTTTAGGGTGGAAGGTGGCTACACCTTC
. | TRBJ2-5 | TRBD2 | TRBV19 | CASSIRASGRLGQETQYF | TGTGCCAGTAGTATACGGGCTAGCGGGAGGTTGGGCCAAGAGACCCAGTACTTC
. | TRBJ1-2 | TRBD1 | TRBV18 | CASSPTPGTGDGYTF | TGTGCCAGCTCACCAACTCCCGGGACAGGGGATGGCTACACCTTC
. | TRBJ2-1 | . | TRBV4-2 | CASSQEGRGGNEQFF | TGTGCCAGCAGCCAAGAGGGTAGGGGGGGGAATGAGCAGTTCTTC
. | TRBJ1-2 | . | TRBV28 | CASSLPDRFSSRGYTF | TGTGCCAGCAGTCTCCCGGACAGATTCAGTTCGCGCGGCTACACCTTC
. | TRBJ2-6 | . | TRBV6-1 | CASSEQGTGANVLTF | TGTGCCAGCAGTGAACAGGGTACTGGGGCCAACGTCCTGACTTTC
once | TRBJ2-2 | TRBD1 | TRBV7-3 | CASSFDRAGELFF | TGTGCCAGCAGCTTTGACAGGGCCGGGGAGCTGTTTTTT
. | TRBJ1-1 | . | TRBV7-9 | CASSLVGGLEAFF | TGTGCCAGCAGCTTAGTTGGCGGGCTTGAAGCTTTCTTT
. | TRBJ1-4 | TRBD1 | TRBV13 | CASSLGQFATNEKLFF | TGTGCCAGCAGCTTGGGACAGTTTGCAACTAATGAAAAACTGTTTTTT
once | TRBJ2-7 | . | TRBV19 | CASSPGRMGSYEQYF | TGTGCCAGTAGTCCCGGACGGATGGGGAGCTACGAGCAGTACTTC
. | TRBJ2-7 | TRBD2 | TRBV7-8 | CASSLGTSGTYEQYF | TGTGCCAGCAGCTTGGGGACTAGCGGAACCTACGAGCAGTACTTC
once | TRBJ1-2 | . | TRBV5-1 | CASSLDGALYGYTF | TGCGCCAGCAGCTTGGACGGGGCTCTCTATGGCTACACCTTC
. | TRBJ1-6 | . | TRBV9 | CASSVAAGTVDSPLHF | TGTGCCAGCAGCGTAGCCGCAGGGACGGTTGATTCACCCCTCCACTTT
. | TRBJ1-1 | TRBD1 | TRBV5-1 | CASSWGTGRDTEAFF | TGCGCCAGCAGCTGGGGGACAGGGCGGGACACTGAAGCTTTCTTT
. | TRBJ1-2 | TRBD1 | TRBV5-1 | CASSSGRGLLDGYTF | TGCGCCAGCAGCTCGGGAAGGGGGCTGCTCGATGGCTACACCTTC